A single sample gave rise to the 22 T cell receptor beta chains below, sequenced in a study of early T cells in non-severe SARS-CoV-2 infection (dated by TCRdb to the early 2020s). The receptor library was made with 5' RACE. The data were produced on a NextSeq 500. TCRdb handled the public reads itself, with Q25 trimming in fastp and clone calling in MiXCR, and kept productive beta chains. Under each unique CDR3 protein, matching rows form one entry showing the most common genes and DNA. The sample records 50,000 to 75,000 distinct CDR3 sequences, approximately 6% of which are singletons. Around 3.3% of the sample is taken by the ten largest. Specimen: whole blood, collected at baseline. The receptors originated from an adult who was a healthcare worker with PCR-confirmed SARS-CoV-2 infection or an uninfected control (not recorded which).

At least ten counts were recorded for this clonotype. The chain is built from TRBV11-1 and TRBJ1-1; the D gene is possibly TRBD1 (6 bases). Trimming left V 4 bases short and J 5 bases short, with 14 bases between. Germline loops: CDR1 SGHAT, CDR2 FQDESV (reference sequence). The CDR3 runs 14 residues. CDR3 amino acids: CASSSHEGGTEAFF. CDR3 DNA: TGTGCCAGCAGCTCCCATGAGGGGGGAACTGAAGCTTTCTTT.

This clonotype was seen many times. The CDR3 region is CSARGQYISTDTQYF. The DNA of the CDR3 is TGCAGTGCTAGGGGCCAGTATATTAGCACAGATACGCAGTATTTT. V gene TRBV20-1 combines with J gene TRBJ2-3; D gene unclear. Deletions cut 3 bases from V and 0 bases from J, with 13 bases between. Germline values: CDR1 DFQATT, CDR2 SNEGSKA (reference sequence). The CDR3 totals 15 residues.

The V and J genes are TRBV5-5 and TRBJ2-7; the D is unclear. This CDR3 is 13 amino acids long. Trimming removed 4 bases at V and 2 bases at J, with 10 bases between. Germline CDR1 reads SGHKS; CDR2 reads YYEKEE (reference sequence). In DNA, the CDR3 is TGTGCCAGCAGCATGTTTTGGGCCTACGAGCAGTACTTC. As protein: CASSMFWAYEQYF. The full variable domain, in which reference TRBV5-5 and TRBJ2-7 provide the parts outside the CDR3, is DAGVTQSPTHLIKTRGQQVTLRCSPISGHKSVSWYQQVLGQGPQFIFQYYEKEERGRGNFPDRFSARQFPNYSSELNVNALLLGDSALYLCASSMFWAYEQYFGPGTRLTVT.

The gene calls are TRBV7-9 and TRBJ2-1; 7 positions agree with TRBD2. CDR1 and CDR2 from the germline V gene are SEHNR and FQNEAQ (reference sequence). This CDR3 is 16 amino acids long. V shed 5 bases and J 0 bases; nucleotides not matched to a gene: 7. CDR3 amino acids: CASSAQLARSYNEQFF. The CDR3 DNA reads TGTGCCAGCAGCGCCCAACTAGCGCGCTCCTACAATGAGCAGTTCTTC.

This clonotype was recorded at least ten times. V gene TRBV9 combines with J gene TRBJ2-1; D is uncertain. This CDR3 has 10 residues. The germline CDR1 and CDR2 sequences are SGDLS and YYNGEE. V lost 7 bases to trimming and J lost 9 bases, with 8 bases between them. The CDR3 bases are TGTGCCAGCGGTGAGCCTGAGCAGTTCTTC. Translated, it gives CASGEPEQFF.

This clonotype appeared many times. Here the CDR3 DNA reads TGTGCCAGCAGCGTTAGCGGGAGGGGTGAGCAGTACTTC. It codes for CASSVSGRGEQYF. The rearrangement uses TRBV9 and TRBJ2-7; 11 bases fit TRBD2. Germline V gene lookup returns CDR1 SGDLS and CDR2 YYNGEE. The CDR3 length is 13 residues. After removal of 2 bases from V and 7 bases from J, the junction contained 2 bases not matched to a gene.

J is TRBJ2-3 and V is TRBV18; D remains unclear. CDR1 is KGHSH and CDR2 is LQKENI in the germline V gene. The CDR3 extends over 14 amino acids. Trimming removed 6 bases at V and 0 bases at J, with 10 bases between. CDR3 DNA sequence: TGTGCCAGCTCCACCAAGGCTAGCACAGATACGCAGTATTTT. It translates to CASSTKASTDTQYF. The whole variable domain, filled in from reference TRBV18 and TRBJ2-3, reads NAGVMQNPRHLVRRRGQEARLRCSPMKGHSHVYWYRQLPEEGLKFMVYLQKENIIDESGMPKERFSAEFPKEGPSILRIQQVVRGDSAAYFCASSTKASTDTQYFGPGTRLTVL.

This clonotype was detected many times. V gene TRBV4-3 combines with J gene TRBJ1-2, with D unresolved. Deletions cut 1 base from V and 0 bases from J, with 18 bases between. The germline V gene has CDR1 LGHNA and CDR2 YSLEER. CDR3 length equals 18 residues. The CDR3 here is CASSQARRGRLANYGYTF. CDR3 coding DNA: TGCGCCAGCAGCCAAGCCCGGAGAGGGAGGTTAGCTAACTATGGCTACACCTTC.

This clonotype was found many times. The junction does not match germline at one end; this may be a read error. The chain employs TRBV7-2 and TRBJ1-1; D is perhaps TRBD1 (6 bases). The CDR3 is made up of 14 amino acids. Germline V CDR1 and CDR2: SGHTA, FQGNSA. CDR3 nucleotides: TGTGCCAGCAGATTAGACAGGCTGAACACTGAAGCTTTCTTT. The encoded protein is CASRLDRLNTEAFF.

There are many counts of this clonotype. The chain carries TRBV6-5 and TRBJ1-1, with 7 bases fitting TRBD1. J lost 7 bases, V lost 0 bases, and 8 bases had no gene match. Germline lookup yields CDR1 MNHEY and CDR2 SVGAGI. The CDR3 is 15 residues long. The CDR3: CASSYSRQRGHEAFF. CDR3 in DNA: TGTGCCAGCAGTTACTCGAGGCAGAGGGGGCATGAAGCTTTCTTT.

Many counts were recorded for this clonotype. The CDR3 is CASSQDQTGHYGYTF. The DNA for the CDR3 is TGTGCCAGCAGCCAAGACCAAACAGGGCACTATGGCTACACCTTC. The gene calls are TRBV4-2 and TRBJ1-2, with D perhaps TRBD1 (6 bases). The CDR3 length is 15 residues. CDR1 is LGHNA, CDR2 YNFKEQ, per germline. V was cut by 0 bases and J by 3 bases, with 11 bases left in between.

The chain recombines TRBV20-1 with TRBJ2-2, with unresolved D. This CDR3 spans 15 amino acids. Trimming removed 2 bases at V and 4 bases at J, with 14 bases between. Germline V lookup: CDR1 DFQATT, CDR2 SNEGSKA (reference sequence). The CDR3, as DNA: TGCAGTGCTAGAACTGGGAAAGGGTTCACCGGGGAGCTGTTTTTT. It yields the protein CSARTGKGFTGELFF.

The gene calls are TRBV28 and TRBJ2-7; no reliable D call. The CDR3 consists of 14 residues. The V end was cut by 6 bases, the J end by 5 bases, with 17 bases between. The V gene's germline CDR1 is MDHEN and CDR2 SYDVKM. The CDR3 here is CASRPHQARHEQYF. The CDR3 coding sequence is TGTGCCAGCAGGCCCCATCAGGCCAGGCACGAGCAGTACTTC.

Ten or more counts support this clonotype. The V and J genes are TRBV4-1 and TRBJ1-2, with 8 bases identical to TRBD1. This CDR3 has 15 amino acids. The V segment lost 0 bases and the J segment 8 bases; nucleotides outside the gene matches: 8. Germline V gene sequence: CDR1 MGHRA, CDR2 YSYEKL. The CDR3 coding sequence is TGCGCCAGCAGCCAAGATAGGGACAGGCAAGGGGGCTACACCTTC. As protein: CASSQDRDRQGGYTF.

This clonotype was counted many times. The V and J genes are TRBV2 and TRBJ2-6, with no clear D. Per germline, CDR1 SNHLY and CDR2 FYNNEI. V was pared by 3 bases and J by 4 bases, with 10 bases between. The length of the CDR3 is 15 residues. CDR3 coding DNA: TGTGCCAGCAGTGAGGGGTTACTGGGGGCCAACGTCCTGACTTTC. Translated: CASSEGLLGANVLTF.

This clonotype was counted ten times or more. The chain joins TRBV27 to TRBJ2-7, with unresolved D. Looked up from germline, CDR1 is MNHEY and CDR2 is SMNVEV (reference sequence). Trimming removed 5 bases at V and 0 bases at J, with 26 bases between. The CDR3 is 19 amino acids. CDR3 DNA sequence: TGTGCCAGCAGTCAACTTTATATCCCCATGGTCCACAACTCCTACGAGCAGTACTTC. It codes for CASSQLYIPMVHNSYEQYF.

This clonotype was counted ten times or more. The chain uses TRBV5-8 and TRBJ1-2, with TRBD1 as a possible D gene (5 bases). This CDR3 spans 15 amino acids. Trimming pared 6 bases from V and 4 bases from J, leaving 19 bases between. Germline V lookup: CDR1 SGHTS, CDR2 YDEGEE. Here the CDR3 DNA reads TGTGCCAGCAACGTTGAACCGGGGCTCGGCTATGGCTACACCTTC. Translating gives CASNVEPGLGYGYTF.

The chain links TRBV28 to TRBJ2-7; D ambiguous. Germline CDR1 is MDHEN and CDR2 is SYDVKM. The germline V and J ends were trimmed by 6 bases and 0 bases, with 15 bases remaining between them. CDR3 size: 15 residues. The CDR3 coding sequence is TGTGCCAGCAGCGGAATCACGGACCCCTCCTACGAGCAGTACTTC. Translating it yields CASSGITDPSYEQYF.

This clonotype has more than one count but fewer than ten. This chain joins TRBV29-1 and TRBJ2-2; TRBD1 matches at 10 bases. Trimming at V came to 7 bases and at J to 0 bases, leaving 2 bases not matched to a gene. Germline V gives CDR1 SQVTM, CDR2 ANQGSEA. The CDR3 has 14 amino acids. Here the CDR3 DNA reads TGCAGCGCCGGACAGGGGGCGAACACCGGGGAGCTGTTTTTT. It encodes CSAGQGANTGELFF.

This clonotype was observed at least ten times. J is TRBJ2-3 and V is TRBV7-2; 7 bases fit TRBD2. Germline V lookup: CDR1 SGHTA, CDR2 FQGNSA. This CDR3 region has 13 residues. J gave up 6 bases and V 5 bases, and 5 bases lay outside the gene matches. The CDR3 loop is CASSPRGRDTQYF. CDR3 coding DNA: TGTGCCAGCAGCCCGCGGGGGAGGGATACGCAGTATTTT.

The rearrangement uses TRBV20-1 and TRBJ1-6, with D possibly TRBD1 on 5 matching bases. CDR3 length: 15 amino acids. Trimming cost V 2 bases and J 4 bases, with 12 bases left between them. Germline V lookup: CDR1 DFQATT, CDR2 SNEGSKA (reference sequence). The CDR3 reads CSARMQGRYNSPLHF. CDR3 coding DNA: TGCAGTGCTAGAATGCAGGGACGGTATAATTCACCCCTCCACTTT.

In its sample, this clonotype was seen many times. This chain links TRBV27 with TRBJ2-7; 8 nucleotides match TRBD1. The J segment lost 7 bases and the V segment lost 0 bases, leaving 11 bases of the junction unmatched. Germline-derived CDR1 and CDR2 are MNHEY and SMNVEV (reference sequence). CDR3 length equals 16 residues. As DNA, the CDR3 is TGTGCCAGCAGTTTATCGGCGGGACAGGTACTAAAGGAGCAGTACTTC. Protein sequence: CASSLSAGQVLKEQYF.